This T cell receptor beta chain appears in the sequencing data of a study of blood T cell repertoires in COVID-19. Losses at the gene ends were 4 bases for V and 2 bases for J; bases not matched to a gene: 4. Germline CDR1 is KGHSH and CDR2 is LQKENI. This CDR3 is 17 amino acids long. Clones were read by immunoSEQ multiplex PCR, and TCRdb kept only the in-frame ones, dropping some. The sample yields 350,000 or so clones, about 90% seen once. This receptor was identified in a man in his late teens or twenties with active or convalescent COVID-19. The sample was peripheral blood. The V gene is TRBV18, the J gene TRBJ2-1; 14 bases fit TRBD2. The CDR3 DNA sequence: TGTGCCAGCTCACTGGGGACTAGCGGGGGTCCCTACAATGAGCAGTTCTTC. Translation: CASSLGTSGGPYNEQFF.